This T cell receptor (beta chain) is drawn from a study of T cells after yellow fever vaccination. A single record per CDR3 protein comes from TCRdb applying MiXCR to the 5' RACE reads. The data show 200,000 to 300,000 distinct CDR3 sequences, roughly 3.7% seen once. Ten or more counts support this clonotype. Trimming took 0 bases from V and 6 from J, leaving 15 bases between them. The germline CDR1 and CDR2 sequences are SGDLS and YYNGEE. The CDR3 covers 15 residues. The TCR comes from a young man who received the YFV17D yellow fever vaccine. The sequences come from PBMCs, collected 15 days after the yellow fever booster vaccination. The rearrangement links TRBV9 to TRBJ1-2; no clear D gene. Written as DNA, the CDR3 is TGTGCCAGCAGCGTAGCAGAAGCAGGCTGGAATGGCTACACCTTC. This translates into CASSVAEAGWNGYTF.